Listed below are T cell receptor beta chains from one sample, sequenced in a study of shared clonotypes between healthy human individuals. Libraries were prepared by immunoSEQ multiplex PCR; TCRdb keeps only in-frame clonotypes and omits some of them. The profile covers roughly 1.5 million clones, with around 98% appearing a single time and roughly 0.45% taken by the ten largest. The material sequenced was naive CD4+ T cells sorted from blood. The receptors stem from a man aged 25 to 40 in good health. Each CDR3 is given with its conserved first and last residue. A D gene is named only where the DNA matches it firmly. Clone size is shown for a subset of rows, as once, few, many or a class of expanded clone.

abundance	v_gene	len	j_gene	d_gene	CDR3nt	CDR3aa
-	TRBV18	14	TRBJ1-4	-	TGTGCCAGCTCACCAGGGGGAGTGGATGAAAAACTGTTTTTT	CASSPGGVDEKLFF
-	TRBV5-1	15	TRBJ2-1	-	TGCGCCAGCAGCCTAGGGGAGTTTCAAGGCAATGAGCAGTTCTTC	CASSLGEFQGNEQFF
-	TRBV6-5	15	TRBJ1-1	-	TGTGCCAGCAGTTCCCGCCCGGCTGGGGGGACTGAAGCTTTCTTT	CASSSRPAGGTEAFF
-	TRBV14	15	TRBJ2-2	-	TGTGCCAGCAGCACCGGCCGTGGAGGGACCGGGGAGCTGTTTTTT	CASSTGRGGTGELFF
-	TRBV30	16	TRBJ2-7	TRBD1	TGTGCCTGGAGTATGGTCGGGGTGACAGGGGAATACGAGCAGTACTTC	CAWSMVGVTGEYEQYF
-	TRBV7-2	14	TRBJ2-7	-	TGTGCCAGCAGCATGGACTACAGCTCCTACGAGCAGTACTTC	CASSMDYSSYEQYF
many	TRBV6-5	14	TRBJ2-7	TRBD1	TGTGCCAGCAGACCGGGACAGGGGGCGGTCGAGCAGTACTTC	CASRPGQGAVEQYF
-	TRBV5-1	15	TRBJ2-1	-	TGCGCCAGCAGCCAAGGATCGAGCAACTACAATGAGCAGTTCTTC	CASSQGSSNYNEQFF
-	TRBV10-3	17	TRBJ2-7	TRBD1	TGTGCCATCAGTGAGGTAAACAGGGGACGGCCCACCTACGAGCAGTACTTC	CAISEVNRGRPTYEQYF
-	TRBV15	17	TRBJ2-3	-	TGTGCCACCAGCACCCCCTCCATAGGGTGGTCGGGAGATACGCAGTATTTT	CATSTPSIGWSGDTQYF
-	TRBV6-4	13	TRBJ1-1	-	TGTGCCAGCAGTGTCGACCCGGGTTCACAGGCTTTCTTT	CASSVDPGSQAFF
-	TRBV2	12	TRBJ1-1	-	TGTGCCAGTGGGCGGGAACAGCCTGAAGCTTTCTTT	CASGREQPEAFF
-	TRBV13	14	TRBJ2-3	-	TGTGCCAGCAGCTTAGGCGCAGAGGCAGATACGCAGTATTTT	CASSLGAEADTQYF
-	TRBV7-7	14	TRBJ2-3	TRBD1	TGTGCTAGCAGCTCTGGACAGGGCCCAGATACGCAGTATTTT	CASSSGQGPDTQYF
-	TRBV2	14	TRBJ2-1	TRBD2	TGTGCCAGCAGCATAGAGCGGGGGGACAATGAGCAGTTCTTC	CASSIERGDNEQFF
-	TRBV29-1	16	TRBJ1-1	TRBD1	TGCAGCCACGGGGGGACAGGAGTTCTGGGGAACACTGAAGCTTTCTTT	CSHGGTGVLGNTEAFF
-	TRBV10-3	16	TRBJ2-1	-	TGTGCCATCACCCCCCGAACACAGAGCTCCTACAATGAGCAGTTCTTC	CAITPRTQSSYNEQFF